This T cell receptor (beta chain) originates from a study of blood T cell repertoires in COVID-19 (dated by TCRdb to 2018 to 2020). As for the study more broadly: Collaborator samples came from the United States, Italy and Spain and covered acute and convalescent phases of COVID-19. Where available, HLA class I and class II types were obtained from metadata supplied by the sample provider rather than from assay-based typing. Nearly every sample came with metadata listing a de-identified subject ID, COVID-19 status, age in years and sex. Deeply sampled blood TCRbeta repertoires from subjects exposed to, actively infected with, or recovered from COVID-19 were included in the dataset. A freely available public database, intended as a resource for researchers studying the immune response to SARS-CoV-2, is where the repertoires were released. The prospective study material was composed of cDNA or gDNA derived from T cells, B-cell-depleted T cells, or PBMCs. Samples were obtained from the ongoing ImmuneRACE study (first 160 participants) and from roughly 1,300 subjects provided by 6 global collaborators. Summary of the overall study and its limitations: The amount of clinical and demographic metadata varied by source and participant and was provided uncurated.

Of note for this clone: Its antigen specificity is not known. Base qualities are not provided; no much larger clone lies one nucleotide away.

Reading from cysteine to phenylalanine, the CDR3 counts 17 amino acids. Kept here is only the CDR3 DNA, which spans 51 bases and is read in frame from base 1. V is clipped by 0 bases and J by 4 bases, and the sequence between their germline boundaries is 19 bases long. The germline V gene provides CDR1 SGDLS and CDR2 YYNGEE. At one collaborating source in Seattle, patients were enrolled during active infection and were followed longitudinally through the course of disease. Each collaborating institution followed its own protocols to collect whole blood in K2EDTA tubes. For TCRbeta analysis, collaborators shipped samples in one of three forms: frozen whole blood, isolated PBMCs, or DNA extracted from either of those sample types. TCRbeta CDR3 regions were amplified from genomic DNA by means of the immunoSEQ Assay, a bias-controlled multiplex PCR. From the authors' description of their analysis: The number of nucleated cells in each sample was estimated by amplification of reference gene primers within the assay. To quantify the absolute abundance of each unique TCRbeta CDR3 rearrangement, sequence reads were collapsed and filtered. For each sample, productive Simpson clonality was calculated as the square root of Simpson's diversity index over productive rearrangements. TCRdb holds this immuneACCESS table with in-frame rearrangements only. Some clones are missing; in checked studies, unresolved V genes explain under half, and the rest has no known cause. The V and J calls and clone size are taken from that table; D and trimming were inferred from the DNA. The sample contains around 180,000 clones, around 80% of them found a single time. 10% to 15% of the sample belongs to the ten largest clones.

The rearranged segments are TRBV9 and TRBJ1-2, with the identity of the D gene unclear. Material for sequencing was peripheral blood. The TCR originated in a woman over 75 with COVID-19, enrolled during active disease. The DNA sequence is as follows: TGTGCCAGCAGCGTAGATTTGCGGCAGGAGGGAACCTATGGCTACACCTTC. The translation is CASSVDLRQEGTYGYTF.